This T cell receptor beta chain is from a study of human T cells and chemical hapten exposure. The sample's time point: pre-sensitization, week 0. Treatment of the sample: therapeutic diphenylcyclopropenone sensitization with weekly scalp DPC. TCRdb fed the RACE reads into MiXCR, producing one record per CDR3 protein. The table lists about 380,000 distinct CDR3 sequences, 4.5% to 6% of them singletons, with roughly 2.6% in the top ten. This clonotype was sampled from a woman aged 50 to 60 with alopecia areata. Some clones in this sample may be carry-over from other donors' samples. This specimen was whole blood, taken in connection with sensitization to the hapten diphenylcyclopropenone (DPC).

The CDR3 region has the DNA TGTGCCAGCAGCACTACAGGGAACTATGGCTACACCTTC. It translates to CASSTTGNYGYTF. The V call is TRBV12-3 or TRBV12-4, the J call TRBJ1-2; tentatively, D is TRBD1 (6 bases). The CDR3 has 13 residues. Trimming left V 6 bases short and J 2 bases short, with 10 bases between.